This T cell receptor beta chain was profiled in a study of monozygotic twins with inflammatory bowel disease. General study results and limits: Concordance status among twins (concordant versus discordant) showed no link to repertoire similarity, possibly from limited power. Patient repertoire variability may have increased through differing immunosuppressive treatments.

For this clonotype: The antigen is not known.

Researchers used about 3,400 ng of total RNA for each TCR library. TCRdb processed the 5' RACE reads again and assigns one entry to each CDR3 protein, with no DNA. The sample has 300,000 to 400,000 distinct CDR3 sequences; the top ten hold approximately 2%. CDR3 length equals 12 residues. Looked up from germline, CDR1 is DFQATT and CDR2 is SNEGSKA (reference sequence). The specimen was blood. This clonotype was obtained from a human donor with ulcerative colitis or Crohn's disease, or a healthy co-twin of an affected twin (not recorded which). The chain carries TRBV20-1 and TRBJ2-2. The chain's CDR3 is CSARGVSGELFF.